Shown below are 26 T cell receptor beta chains from a single sample sequenced in a study of spatial heterogeneity in lung cancer (dated by TCRdb to between 2018 and 2020). In light of the paper, this sample's time point label describes: sample taken at primary tumor resection. Here is what the overall study found, with its caveats: The tumor nonsynonymous mutation count correlated with the number of expanded intratumoral alpha and beta TCRs.

Library construction relied on 5' RACE. The sequencing machine was a NextSeq 500. The public reads were quality trimmed at Q25 with fastp and then assembled into clones with MiXCR by TCRdb, keeping productive beta chains. Rows with one shared CDR3 protein collapse into an entry with the most common genes and DNA. For this sample the table gives approximately 21,000 distinct CDR3 sequences, of which less than 5% were detected only once. The top ten clonotypes cover 7.5% to 10% of the sample. These receptors' antigens are unknown. The starting material was lung tumor tissue, obtained at surgery. Source of these receptors: a male donor with early-stage non-small cell lung cancer.

This clonotype was recorded at least ten times. The rearrangement links TRBV7-2 to TRBJ2-7; D gene unclear. The CDR3 is 12 amino acids. V lost 2 bases to trimming and J lost 6 bases, with 8 bases between them. From germline, CDR1 is SGHTA and CDR2 FQGNSA. The CDR3 nucleotides are TGTGCCAGCAGCTTATCCTCGGTCGAGCAGTACTTC. Amino acids: CASSLSSVEQYF. Supplemented by reference TRBV7-2 and TRBJ2-7, the full variable domain reads GAGVSQSPSNKVTEKGKDVELRCDPISGHTALYWYRQSLGQGLEFLIYFQGNSAPDKSGLPSDRFSAERTGGSVSTLTIQRTQQEDSAVYLCASSLSSVEQYFGPGTRLTVT.

This clonotype was detected many times. This chain links TRBV11-1 with TRBJ1-2; TRBD1 might be the D (5 bases). The germline V and J ends were trimmed by 7 bases and 8 bases, with 17 bases remaining between them. Looked up from germline, CDR1 is SGHAT and CDR2 is FQDESV (reference sequence). The CDR3 spans 13 residues. CDR3 sequence (DNA): TGTGCCAGCACCCGGAGGGGCCGCGAGGGCTACACCTTC. It is translated as CASTRRGREGYTF.

This clonotype was recorded many times. J is TRBJ2-5 and V is TRBV7-2; 7 nucleotides agree with TRBD1. CDR3 length equals 16 residues. With V trimmed by 5 bases and J by 4 bases, 13 bases remained unmatched. CDR1 is SGHTA, CDR2 FQGNSA, per germline. The CDR3 bases are TGTGCCAGCAGCCCCCGGGGACAGATCGGAGGAGAGACCCAGTACTTC. It is translated as CASSPRGQIGGETQYF.

This clonotype has just a few counts. The chain has TRBV10-3 and TRBJ1-5; D not certain. This CDR3 region has 13 residues. Deletions cut 11 bases from V and 4 bases from J, with 15 bases between. Looked up from germline, CDR1 is ENHRY and CDR2 is SYGVKD. The CDR3 sequence: CASLGGLNQPQHF. As DNA, the CDR3 is TGTGCCTCCCTGGGAGGGCTGAATCAGCCCCAGCATTTT.

This clonotype was seen many times. The chain uses TRBV7-2 and TRBJ1-5; D is unresolved. With 1 base removed from V and 0 bases from J, the gap between germline ends came to 7 bases. This CDR3 has 15 residues. In germline, CDR1 is SGHTA, CDR2 FQGNSA. Here the CDR3 reads CASSLVGSSNQPQHF. The CDR3 DNA is TGTGCCAGCAGCTTAGTAGGTAGTAGCAATCAGCCCCAGCATTTT.

This clonotype was seen at least ten times. The chain recombines TRBV5-1 with TRBJ1-2, with 7 bases identical to TRBD1. V lost 0 bases, J lost 2 bases, and 4 bases stayed unmatched. CDR1 and CDR2 (germline): SGHRS, YFSETQ. The length of the CDR3 is 15 residues. The CDR3 DNA is TGCGCCAGCAGCTTGGCACACAGGGGAAACTATGGCTACACCTTC. Translating it yields CASSLAHRGNYGYTF. Complete variable domain (other parts from reference TRBV5-1 and TRBJ1-2): KAGVTQTPRYLIKTRGQQVTLSCSPISGHRSVSWYQQTPGQGLQFLFEYFSETQRNKGNFPGRFSGRQFSNSRSEMNVSTLELGDSALYLCASSLAHRGNYGYTFGSGTRLTVV.

This clonotype showed up many times. The DNA of the CDR3 is TGCAGTGCTAGCCAGGGAGTTGGGGCCGGGGAGCTGTTTTTT. It is translated as CSASQGVGAGELFF. The chain carries TRBV20-1 and TRBJ2-2; tentatively, D is TRBD1 or TRBD2 (5 bases each). Trimming shortened V by 3 bases and J by 6 bases, and 14 bases separated the two germline ends. The CDR3 consists of 14 residues. Germline assignment: CDR1 DFQATT and CDR2 SNEGSKA (reference sequence).

This clonotype has at least ten counts. CDR3 sequence (DNA): TGTGCCAGCAGCTTGGACAGTTACACTGAAGCTTTCTTT. Translation: CASSLDSYTEAFF. This chain joins TRBV7-6 and TRBJ1-1; D possibly corresponds to TRBD1 (6 bases). Germline V CDR1 and CDR2: SGHVS, FNYEAQ. This CDR3 has 13 residues. V lost 3 bases and J 3 bases, leaving 8 bases between the germline ends.

In this sample, this clonotype turned up many times. The V call is TRBV29-1, the J call TRBJ2-3; D is unresolved. Germline V gives CDR1 SQVTM, CDR2 ANQGSEA. CDR3 size: 11 residues. V lost 5 bases and J 2 bases, leaving 5 bases between the germline ends. The CDR3, as DNA: TGCAGCGTTTTCTCCACAGATACGCAGTATTTT. Protein product: CSVFSTDTQYF.

This clonotype was found many times. This chain connects TRBV29-1 to TRBJ2-5; D may match TRBD1 or TRBD2 (5 bases each). The germline gives CDR1 SQVTM, CDR2 ANQGSEA. V was shortened by 3 bases and J by 0 bases, with 11 bases between the two germline ends. CDR3 length: 14 amino acids. In DNA form, the CDR3 reads TGCAGCGTTGAGATTTTGGGACACCAAGAGACCCAGTACTTC. As protein: CSVEILGHQETQYF. Using reference TRBV29-1 and TRBJ2-5 for the parts outside the CDR3, the full variable domain is SAVISQKPSRDICQRGTSLTIQCQVDSQVTMMFWYRQQPGQSLTLIATANQGSEATYESGFVIDKFPISRPNLTFSTLTVSNMSPEDSSIYLCSVEILGHQETQYFGPGTRLLVL.

In its sample, this clonotype was seen many times. This rearrangement joins TRBV7-9 to TRBJ2-4, with 9 positions matching TRBD1. In germline, CDR1 is SEHNR, CDR2 FQNEAQ (reference sequence). Trimming at V came to 6 bases and at J to 3 bases, leaving 6 bases not matched to a gene. The CDR3 extends over 15 amino acids. The CDR3 sequence: CASRTDRGSKNIQYF. CDR3 DNA sequence: TGTGCCAGCAGGACCGACAGGGGGAGCAAAAACATTCAGTACTTC.

In its sample, this clonotype was seen many times. The rearrangement joins TRBV20-1 to TRBJ2-7; 9 positions match TRBD2. The CDR3 runs to 12 residues. After removal of 5 bases from V and 5 bases from J, the junction contained 4 bases not matched to a gene. CDR1 and CDR2 (germline): DFQATT, SNEGSKA (reference sequence). CDR3 sequence reads: CSALAGADEQYF. The CDR3 DNA reads TGCAGTGCTTTAGCGGGAGCTGACGAGCAGTACTTC.

This clonotype was counted ten times or more. This chain links TRBV7-2 with TRBJ2-3, with 8 positions matching TRBD1. Germline V gene lookup returns CDR1 SGHTA and CDR2 FQGNSA. This CDR3 comprises 14 residues. Trimming removed 4 bases from V and 5 bases from J; junction bases left unmatched: 5. This CDR3 is CASSSGGAGDTQYF. DNA for the CDR3: TGTGCCAGCAGCTCAGGGGGCGCGGGAGATACGCAGTATTTT. Full variable domain (rest looked up from reference TRBV7-2 and TRBJ2-3): GAGVSQSPSNKVTEKGKDVELRCDPISGHTALYWYRQSLGQGLEFLIYFQGNSAPDKSGLPSDRFSAERTGGSVSTLTIQRTQQEDSAVYLCASSSGGAGDTQYFGPGTRLTVL.

This clonotype was observed many times. The chain has TRBV11-3 and TRBJ2-4; D unclear. Germline V gene lookup returns CDR1 SGHNT and CDR2 YENEEA. The CDR3 extends over 14 amino acids. The ends were cut back, 4 bases at V and 6 bases at J, with 13 bases in the middle. This CDR3 reads CASSSSFGPNIQYF. The DNA of the CDR3 is TGTGCCAGCAGCTCGTCGTTCGGCCCAAACATTCAGTACTTC.

This clonotype was detected many times. J is TRBJ1-4 and V is TRBV6-6; D is possibly TRBD1 (6 bases). V was shortened by 4 bases and J by 7 bases, with 10 bases between the two germline ends. CDR1 and CDR2 from the germline V gene are MNHNY and SVGAGI (reference sequence). The CDR3 has 13 residues. The CDR3 is CASSFGTPEKLFF. In DNA form, the CDR3 reads TGTGCCAGCAGTTTTGGGACACCTGAAAAACTGTTTTTT.

Many counts were recorded for this clonotype. The CDR3 region has the DNA TGTGCCAGCAGTTCGACTAGCGGGGGGCCGTCCAGCACAGATACGCAGTATTTT. As protein: CASSSTSGGPSSTDTQYF. V and J are TRBV2 and TRBJ2-3; 13 nucleotides line up with TRBD2. CDR1 is SNHLY, CDR2 FYNNEI, per germline. V trimming: 5 bases; J trimming: 0 bases; junction bases outside the gene matches: 8. CDR3 length: 18 residues.

This clonotype has ten or more counts. The rearrangement joins TRBV5-5 to TRBJ1-2, with 7 bases matching TRBD1. Germline V gene data show CDR1 as SGHKS and CDR2 as YYEKEE (reference sequence). The CDR3 length is 19 residues. V lost 0 bases to trimming and J lost 5 bases; unmatched junction nucleotides: 19. The CDR3 reads CASSLDAPWLTDRQYGYTF. The DNA for the CDR3 is TGTGCCAGCAGCTTGGACGCCCCCTGGCTTACGGACAGGCAGTATGGCTACACCTTC.

At least ten counts were recorded for this clonotype. J is TRBJ2-1 and V is TRBV6-2 or TRBV6-3; a possible D gene is TRBD1 (6 bases). The V and J ends lost 5 bases and 8 bases respectively, with 16 bases between them. The germline V gene encodes CDR1 MNHEY and CDR2 SVGEGT. CDR3 length: 14 amino acids. The CDR3 sequence: CASSLLSRGHEQFF. DNA of the CDR3: TGTGCCAGCAGTCTCCTCTCCAGGGGACATGAGCAGTTCTTC.

Many counts were recorded for this clonotype. V and J are TRBV5-6 and TRBJ2-7, with 11 nucleotides matching TRBD2. V shed 2 bases, J shed 0 bases, and the junction held 1 base outside the gene matches. The CDR3 totals 15 residues. The germline gives CDR1 SGHDT, CDR2 YYEEEE. The CDR3 here is CASSLTSGSSYEQYF. CDR3 DNA: TGTGCCAGCAGCTTAACTAGCGGGAGCTCCTACGAGCAGTACTTC.

Many counts were recorded for this clonotype. The chain combines TRBV27 with TRBJ2-3; 9 nucleotides agree with TRBD2. From germline, CDR1 is MNHEY and CDR2 SMNVEV (reference sequence). The J segment lost 2 bases and the V segment lost 5 bases, leaving 14 bases of the junction unmatched. The CDR3 length is 18 residues. The CDR3 bases are TGTGCCAGCAGTACCTCCAGGGAGGCTAGCGGGACCACAGATACGCAGTATTTT. Protein product: CASSTSREASGTTDTQYF.

In this sample, this clonotype is medium-sized. The chain couples TRBV20-1 to TRBJ1-2; no reliable D call. Looked up from germline, CDR1 is DFQATT and CDR2 is SNEGSKA (reference sequence). The CDR3 consists of 14 residues. V gave up 1 base and J gave up 4 bases, with 13 bases separating them. As DNA, the CDR3 is TGCAGTGCTAGAGGCGCAGAACCTGCCTATGGCTACACCTTC. Its protein product is CSARGAEPAYGYTF.

This clonotype was seen ten or more times. The chain recombines TRBV12-3 or TRBV12-4 with TRBJ2-7; 9 bases match TRBD2. J lost 2 bases, V lost 1 base, and 3 bases had no gene match. This CDR3 has 15 residues. The CDR3 loop is CASSLGLAGTYEQYF. In DNA, the CDR3 is TGTGCCAGCAGTTTAGGCCTAGCGGGGACCTACGAGCAGTACTTC.

This clonotype has only a few counts. The chain carries TRBV5-1 and TRBJ2-7, with D possibly matching TRBD2 (6 bases). CDR1 and CDR2 (germline): SGHRS, YFSETQ. V was clipped by 1 base and J by 8 bases, with 16 bases between them. The CDR3 has 14 residues. CDR3 residues: CASSLPQTRTKQYF. DNA for the CDR3: TGCGCCAGCAGCTTGCCTCAGACTAGAACCAAGCAGTACTTC.

This clonotype was counted at least ten times. This chain links TRBV13 with TRBJ2-6; possible D gene TRBD1, 5 bases. The length of the CDR3 is 17 residues. Deletions cut 2 bases from V and 1 base from J, with 12 bases between. CDR1 is PRHDT and CDR2 is FYEKMQ in the germline V gene (reference sequence). This chain's CDR3 is CASSLSGLTSGANVLTF. The CDR3 bases are TGTGCCAGCAGCTTATCAGGGCTTACGTCTGGGGCCAACGTCCTGACTTTC.

This clonotype has ten or more counts. V and J are TRBV10-3 and TRBJ2-7; 10 positions agree with TRBD2. The V gene end was trimmed by 6 bases and the J gene end by 4 bases; junction bases not matched to a gene: 6. The CDR3 runs 14 residues. Germline CDR1 is ENHRY and CDR2 is SYGVKD. The chain's CDR3 is CAIRGLAGDYEQYF. CDR3 nucleotides: TGTGCCATCAGAGGGCTAGCGGGAGATTACGAGCAGTACTTC.

At least ten counts were recorded for this clonotype. The rearrangement joins TRBV7-8 to TRBJ1-6, with 7 bases matching TRBD1. Germline V gene sequence: CDR1 SGHVS, CDR2 FQNEAQ. Losses at the gene ends were 3 bases for V and 6 bases for J; bases not matched to a gene: 5. The CDR3 is 15 residues long. CDR3 sequence reads: CASSLGDRANSPLHF. The CDR3 bases are TGTGCCAGCAGCTTGGGAGACAGGGCTAATTCACCCCTCCACTTT.